The rows below give T cell receptor beta chains drawn from one sample of a study of PD-1 blockade in classical Hodgkin lymphoma. Libraries were prepared by immunoSEQ multiplex PCR; TCRdb keeps only in-frame clonotypes and omits some of them. The sample has some 93,000 clones, about three quarters seen once. Sequenced here: peripheral blood mononuclear cells (PBMCs), sampled before the fourth cycle of nivolumab. Receptors originate from a human donor with classical Hodgkin lymphoma. Both conserved end residues are part of each CDR3. D genes are given only for firm matches. Clone size is shown for a subset of rows, as once, few, many or a class of expanded clone.

J gene: TRBJ1-2
D gene: TRBD1
clone size: few
V gene: TRBV6-5
CDR3 protein: CASSYGIQGGYGYTF
CDR3 DNA: TGTGCCAGCAGTTACGGGATCCAGGGGGGCTATGGCTACACCTTC

J gene: TRBJ1-1
D gene: -
clone size: -
V gene: TRBV29-1
CDR3 protein: CSVGGAGLNTEAFF
CDR3 DNA: TGCAGCGTTGGGGGCGCAGGATTGAACACTGAAGCTTTCTTT

J gene: TRBJ2-1
D gene: TRBD1
clone size: -
V gene: TRBV11-3
CDR3 protein: CASSRQGEPYNEQFF
CDR3 DNA: TGTGCCAGCAGCCGTCAGGGGGAACCCTACAATGAGCAGTTCTTC

J gene: TRBJ2-7
D gene: -
clone size: -
V gene: TRBV20-1
CDR3 protein: CSARGRNEQYF
CDR3 DNA: TGCAGTGCACGGGGGAGGAACGAGCAGTACTTC

J gene: TRBJ2-7
D gene: -
clone size: -
V gene: TRBV7-2
CDR3 protein: CASSLVVGGEQYF
CDR3 DNA: TGTGCCAGCAGCTTAGTCGTAGGAGGGGAGCAGTACTTC

J gene: TRBJ1-5
D gene: TRBD1
clone size: -
V gene: TRBV7-2
CDR3 protein: CASSLTGINQPQHF
CDR3 DNA: TGTGCCAGCAGCCTGACAGGGATTAATCAGCCCCAGCATTTT

J gene: TRBJ2-7
D gene: -
clone size: -
V gene: TRBV5-4
CDR3 protein: CASSNDPGSYEQYF
CDR3 DNA: TGTGCCAGCAGCAACGACCCGGGTTCCTACGAGCAGTACTTC

J gene: TRBJ1-2
D gene: -
clone size: -
V gene: TRBV19
CDR3 protein: CASSAASLGRDYGYTF
CDR3 DNA: TGTGCCAGTAGTGCCGCTAGCCTGGGACGGGACTATGGCTACACCTTC

J gene: TRBJ2-2
D gene: -
clone size: -
V gene: TRBV9
CDR3 protein: CASSITANTGELFF
CDR3 DNA: TGTGCCAGCAGCATAACGGCTAACACCGGGGAGCTGTTTTTT

J gene: TRBJ1-1
D gene: TRBD1
clone size: few
V gene: TRBV19
CDR3 protein: CASSTLGQGGTEAFF
CDR3 DNA: TGTGCCAGTAGTACCCTCGGACAGGGGGGCACTGAAGCTTTCTTT

J gene: TRBJ2-1
D gene: -
clone size: -
V gene: TRBV5-6
CDR3 protein: CASSLEWGESSYNEQFF
CDR3 DNA: TGTGCCAGCAGCTTGGAGTGGGGGGAGAGCTCCTACAATGAGCAGTTCTTC

J gene: TRBJ1-2
D gene: -
clone size: -
V gene: TRBV30
CDR3 protein: CAWSLGPPAGYTF
CDR3 DNA: TGTGCCTGGAGCTTGGGACCTCCCGCTGGCTACACCTTC

J gene: TRBJ1-1
D gene: -
clone size: few
V gene: TRBV5-4
CDR3 protein: CASSLGQGRNTEAFF
CDR3 DNA: TGTGCCAGCAGCTTGGGGCAGGGGCGGAACACTGAAGCTTTCTTT

J gene: TRBJ2-2
D gene: TRBD2
clone size: -
V gene: TRBV18
CDR3 protein: CASSRFFVVYGRRDTGELFF
CDR3 DNA: TGTGCCAGCTCAAGATTCTTTGTCGTATACGGGAGGCGCGACACCGGGGAGCTGTTTTTT

J gene: TRBJ2-5
D gene: TRBD2
clone size: -
V gene: TRBV18
CDR3 protein: CASSQEGLAGETQYF
CDR3 DNA: TGTGCCAGCTCTCAGGAAGGACTAGCGGGAGAGACCCAGTACTTC

J gene: TRBJ1-1
D gene: -
clone size: -
V gene: TRBV27
CDR3 protein: CASSLYQVGTEAFF
CDR3 DNA: TGTGCCAGCAGTTTATACCAGGTCGGCACTGAAGCTTTCTTT

J gene: TRBJ2-7
D gene: -
clone size: -
V gene: TRBV7-2
CDR3 protein: CASSLGYPSYEQYF
CDR3 DNA: TGTGCCAGCAGCTTGGGCTACCCCTCCTACGAGCAGTACTTC

J gene: TRBJ2-7
D gene: TRBD1
clone size: -
V gene: TRBV15
CDR3 protein: CATSRVLVRGREQYF
CDR3 DNA: TGTGCCACCAGCAGAGTTTTGGTCAGGGGGCGCGAGCAGTACTTC

J gene: TRBJ2-3
D gene: TRBD2
clone size: -
V gene: TRBV6-1
CDR3 protein: CASSALAGALTDTQYF
CDR3 DNA: TGTGCCAGCAGTGCCCTAGCGGGGGCTCTCACAGATACGCAGTATTTT

J gene: TRBJ1-4
D gene: -
clone size: -
V gene: TRBV7-8
CDR3 protein: CASSLEGVGVRGHEKLFF
CDR3 DNA: TGTGCCAGCAGCTTAGAGGGGGTAGGGGTCAGGGGTCATGAAAAACTGTTTTTT

J gene: TRBJ2-3
D gene: TRBD2
clone size: once
V gene: TRBV5-4
CDR3 protein: CASSLNQRGGRVTDTQYF
CDR3 DNA: TGTGCCAGCAGCTTGAATCAGCGGGGGGGCCGGGTCACAGATACGCAGTATTTT

J gene: TRBJ1-5
D gene: -
clone size: -
V gene: TRBV9
CDR3 protein: CASSVGGRPNQPQHF
CDR3 DNA: TGTGCCAGCAGCGTAGGGGGAAGACCCAATCAGCCCCAGCATTTT

J gene: TRBJ1-2
D gene: -
clone size: -
V gene: TRBV7-6
CDR3 protein: CASSSQGLRGYTF
CDR3 DNA: TGTGCCAGCAGCTCTCAGGGGCTACGAGGCTACACCTTC

J gene: TRBJ2-7
D gene: -
clone size: -
V gene: TRBV10-3
CDR3 protein: CAISETVRGSAEQYF
CDR3 DNA: TGTGCCATCAGTGAGACTGTCAGGGGCTCGGCGGAGCAGTACTTC

J gene: TRBJ1-5
D gene: TRBD1
clone size: -
V gene: TRBV2
CDR3 protein: CASSAQGEDQPQHF
CDR3 DNA: TGTGCCAGCAGTGCCCAGGGGGAAGATCAGCCCCAGCATTTT

J gene: TRBJ2-3
D gene: -
clone size: -
V gene: TRBV21-1
CDR3 protein: CASSKRKGGDRGPFTDTQYF
CDR3 DNA: TGTGCCAGCAGCAAGAGGAAGGGCGGGGACAGGGGCCCCTTCACAGATACGCAGTATTTT

J gene: TRBJ2-5
D gene: TRBD1
clone size: -
V gene: TRBV5-4
CDR3 protein: CASSLSRDRGETQYF
CDR3 DNA: TGTGCCAGCAGCCTCTCCCGGGACAGGGGTGAGACCCAGTACTTC

J gene: TRBJ2-2
D gene: TRBD2
clone size: once
V gene: TRBV29-1
CDR3 protein: CSASIGLAPFTGELFF
CDR3 DNA: TGCAGCGCCTCCATCGGACTAGCCCCTTTCACCGGGGAGCTGTTTTTT

J gene: TRBJ2-7
D gene: TRBD2
clone size: once
V gene: TRBV12-5
CDR3 protein: CASASSGAGEQYF
CDR3 DNA: TGTGCTAGTGCGTCTAGCGGGGCGGGGGAGCAGTACTTC

J gene: TRBJ2-3
D gene: -
clone size: -
V gene: TRBV4-1
CDR3 protein: CASSQEVAASTDTQYF
CDR3 DNA: TGCGCCAGCAGCCAAGAAGTCGCGGCTAGCACAGATACGCAGTATTTT

J gene: TRBJ2-1
D gene: -
clone size: -
V gene: TRBV6-5
CDR3 protein: CASSMWKSSYNEQFF
CDR3 DNA: TGTGCCAGCAGTATGTGGAAGAGCTCCTACAATGAGCAGTTCTTC

J gene: TRBJ2-3
D gene: -
clone size: -
V gene: TRBV5-1
CDR3 protein: CASSPDRTDTQYF
CDR3 DNA: TGCGCCAGCAGCCCGGACCGCACAGATACGCAGTATTTT